The sequence of this T cell receptor beta chain was determined in a study of T-cell memory formation after mild COVID-19. Overall study context: TCR clusters were largely donor specific.

Study-wide findings and caveats: Among contracting clones, CD4+ were mainly CM/EM and CD8+ enriched in EMRA. The study found balanced CD4/CD8 in clones contracting day 15 to 85 and a CD4+ lean in later expanders. Several responding clones turned up in pre-infection memory, indicating that cross-reactive memory may have taken part.

CDR3 length: 15 amino acids. The V end was cut by 1 base, the J end by 5 bases, with 14 bases between. Details on this clonotype: What it binds is not known.

TCRdb fed the 5' RACE reads into MiXCR, producing one record per CDR3 protein. There are about 210,000 distinct CDR3 sequences in the sample; 10% occur only once, and approximately 2.8% lies in the top ten. The specimen sequenced was PBMCs or a T cell subset sorted from them (not recorded which). The chain employs TRBV12-3 or TRBV12-4 and TRBJ2-5; D ambiguous. The TCR comes from a man younger than 30 who had mild COVID-19 (a few samples of this study predate the infection). Cell type and time point are not known. CDR3 region: CASSLGLGQAETQYF. CDR3 sequence (DNA): TGTGCCAGCAGTTTAGGGTTAGGGCAGGCTGAGACCCAGTACTTC.